This entry features one T cell receptor (beta chain) sequence. The sample comes from a study of human T cells and chemical hapten exposure. Germline CDR1 and CDR2: SQVTM and ANQGSEA. J gave up 4 bases and V 4 bases, and 2 bases lay outside the gene matches. This CDR3 is 14 amino acids long. TCRdb itself ran the RACE reads through MiXCR, one entry per CDR3 protein. This table holds around 260,000 distinct CDR3 sequences, 7.5% to 9% found once. Described time point: pre-sensitization, week 0. This sample's treatment: therapeutic diphenylcyclopropenone sensitization with weekly scalp DPC. Sequenced here: whole blood, sampled in connection with sensitization to the hapten diphenylcyclopropenone (DPC). The rearrangement joins TRBV29-1 to TRBJ2-7; 15 nucleotides match TRBD2. This TCR derives from a woman between 35 and 50 years old with alopecia areata. Some clones in this sample may be carry-over from other donors' samples. The CDR3 DNA follows: TGCAGCGTTGGGACTAGCGGGAGGGAGTACGAGCAGTACTTC. Translated: CSVGTSGREYEQYF.